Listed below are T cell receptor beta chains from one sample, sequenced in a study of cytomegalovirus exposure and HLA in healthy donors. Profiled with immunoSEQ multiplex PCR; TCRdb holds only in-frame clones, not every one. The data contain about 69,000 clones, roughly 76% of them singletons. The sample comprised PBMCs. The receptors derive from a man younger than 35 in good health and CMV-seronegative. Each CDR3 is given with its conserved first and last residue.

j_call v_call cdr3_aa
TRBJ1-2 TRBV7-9 CASTSSANYGYTF
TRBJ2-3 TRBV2 CASTLFSTDTQYF
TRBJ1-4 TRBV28 CASRLTGLGEKLFF
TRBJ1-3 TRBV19 CASSLSAGRSGNTIYF
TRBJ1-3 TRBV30 CAWRPLRSGNTIYF
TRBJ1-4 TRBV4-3 CASSQDWQGGYEKLFF
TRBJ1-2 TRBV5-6 CASSLAGTGLAGYTF
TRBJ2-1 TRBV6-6 CASAWAGREEQFF
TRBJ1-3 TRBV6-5 CASSDGGPGNTIYF
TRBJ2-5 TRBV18 CASSPPTGQETQYF
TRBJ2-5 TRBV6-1 CASTPSGGRETQYF
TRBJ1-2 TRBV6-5 CASSYAGQTGYGYTF
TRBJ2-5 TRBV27 CASSLGRKETQYF
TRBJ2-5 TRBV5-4 CASSFRGGAGETQYF
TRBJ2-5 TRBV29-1 CSVSPAGVETQYF
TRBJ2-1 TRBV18 CASSPTAGQGNNEQFF
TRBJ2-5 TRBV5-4 CASSLGLAGGQETQYF
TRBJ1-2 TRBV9 CASSETEGYGYTF
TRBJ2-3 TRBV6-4 CASSDSAGVTDTQYF
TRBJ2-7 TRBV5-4 CASSFTGGEQYF
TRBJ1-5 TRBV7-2 CASSNHMGNQPQHF
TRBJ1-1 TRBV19 CAGGGGLGTEAFF
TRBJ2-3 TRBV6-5 CASSYPSGLGTDTQYF
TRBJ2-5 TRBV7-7 CASSYRTGGGETQYF
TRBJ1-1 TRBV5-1 CASSLNPDRRVAEAFF
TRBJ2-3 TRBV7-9 CATRAAVELAGGRADTQYF
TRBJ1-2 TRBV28 CASSPQTGGYPYGYTF
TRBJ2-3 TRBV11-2 CASSLERGGPDTQYF
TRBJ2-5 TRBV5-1 CASSSFSSGGKQETQYF
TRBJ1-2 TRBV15 CATSRGVPQGQDYYGYTF
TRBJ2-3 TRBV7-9 CASSLEDRRRTDTQYF
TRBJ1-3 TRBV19 CASSMGSPSSGNTIYF